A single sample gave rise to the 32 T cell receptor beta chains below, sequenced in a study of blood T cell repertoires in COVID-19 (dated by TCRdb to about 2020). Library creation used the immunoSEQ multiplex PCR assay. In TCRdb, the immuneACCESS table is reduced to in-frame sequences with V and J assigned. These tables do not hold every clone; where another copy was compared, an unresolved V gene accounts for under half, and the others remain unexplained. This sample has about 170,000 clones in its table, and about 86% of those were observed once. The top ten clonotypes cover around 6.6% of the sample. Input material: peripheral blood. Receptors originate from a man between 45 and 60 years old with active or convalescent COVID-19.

The CDR3 is CASIQTGWGQPQHF. In DNA, the CDR3 is TGTGCCAGCATCCAGACAGGGTGGGGTCAGCCCCAGCATTTT. The chain couples TRBV6-5 to TRBJ1-5; 7 bases are a match to TRBD1. Trimming cost V 7 bases and J 6 bases; bases outside gene matches: 9. The CDR3 has 14 amino acids. CDR1 and CDR2 from the germline V gene are MNHEY and SVGAGI.

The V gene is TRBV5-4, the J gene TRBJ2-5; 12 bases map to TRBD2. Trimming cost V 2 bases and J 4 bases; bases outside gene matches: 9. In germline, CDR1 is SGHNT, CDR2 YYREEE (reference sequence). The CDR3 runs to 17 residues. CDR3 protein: CASSFRHASGRGETQYF. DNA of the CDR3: TGTGCCAGCAGCTTTCGTCATGCTAGCGGGAGGGGAGAGACCCAGTACTTC.

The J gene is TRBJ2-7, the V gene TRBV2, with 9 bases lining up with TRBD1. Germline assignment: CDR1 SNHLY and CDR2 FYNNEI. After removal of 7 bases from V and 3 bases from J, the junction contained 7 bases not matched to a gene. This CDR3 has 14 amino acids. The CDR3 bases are TGTGCCAGCAAACCGGGACAGGGCTTCTACGAGCAGTACTTC. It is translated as CASKPGQGFYEQYF.

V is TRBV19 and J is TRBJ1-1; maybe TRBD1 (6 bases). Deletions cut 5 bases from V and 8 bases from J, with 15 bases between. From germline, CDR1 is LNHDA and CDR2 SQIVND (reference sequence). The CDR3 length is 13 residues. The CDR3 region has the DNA TGTGCCAGTAGTCCCACCCCCGGGACAGAAGCTTTCTTT. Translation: CASSPTPGTEAFF.

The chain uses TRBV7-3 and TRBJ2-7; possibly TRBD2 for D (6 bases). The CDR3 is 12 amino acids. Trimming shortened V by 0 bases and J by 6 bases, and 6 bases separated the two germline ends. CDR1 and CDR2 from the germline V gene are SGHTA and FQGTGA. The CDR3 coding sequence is TGTGCCAGCAGCTTAACCGGGGGCGAGCAGTACTTC. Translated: CASSLTGGEQYF. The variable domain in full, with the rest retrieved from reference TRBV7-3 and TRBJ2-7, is GAGVSQTPSNKVTEKGKYVELRCDPISGHTALYWYRQSLGQGPEFLIYFQGTGAADDSGLPNDRFFAVRPEGSVSTLKIQRTERGDSAVYLCASSLTGGEQYFGPGTRLTVT.

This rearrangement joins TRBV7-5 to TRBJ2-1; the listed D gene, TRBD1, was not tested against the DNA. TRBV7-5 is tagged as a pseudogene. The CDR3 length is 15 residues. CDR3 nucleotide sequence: TGTGCCAGAAGTTATACAGGGGTAACGTTCAGTGAGCAGTTCTTC. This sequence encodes CARSYTGVTFSEQFF.

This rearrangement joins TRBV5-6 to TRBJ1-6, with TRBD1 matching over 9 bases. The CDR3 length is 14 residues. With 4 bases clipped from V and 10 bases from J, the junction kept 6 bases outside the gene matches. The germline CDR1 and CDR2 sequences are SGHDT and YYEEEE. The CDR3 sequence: CASSRGQGRSPLHF. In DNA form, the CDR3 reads TGTGCCAGCAGCCGGGGACAGGGCCGATCACCCCTCCACTTT. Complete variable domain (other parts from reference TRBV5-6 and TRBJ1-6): DAGVTQSPTHLIKTRGQQVTLRCSPKSGHDTVSWYQQALGQGPQFIFQYYEEEERQRGNFPDRFSGHQFPNYSSELNVNALLLGDSALYLCASSRGQGRSPLHFGNGTRLTVT.

CDR3 in amino acids: CATHRDKGGYTF. DNA for the CDR3: TGTGCCACCCACCGGGACAAAGGCGGCTACACCTTC. The rearrangement joins TRBV2 to TRBJ1-2; a possible D gene is TRBD1 (6 bases). Per germline, CDR1 SNHLY and CDR2 FYNNEI. The CDR3 runs 12 residues. The V and J ends lost 10 bases and 8 bases respectively, with 17 bases between them.

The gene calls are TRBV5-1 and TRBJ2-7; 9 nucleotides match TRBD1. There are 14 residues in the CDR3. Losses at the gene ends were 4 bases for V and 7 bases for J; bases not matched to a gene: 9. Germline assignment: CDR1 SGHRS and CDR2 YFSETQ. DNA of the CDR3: TGCGCCAGCAGCCACGGGGACAGGGCGGGGGAGCAGTACTTC. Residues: CASSHGDRAGEQYF. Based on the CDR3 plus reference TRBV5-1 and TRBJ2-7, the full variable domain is KAGVTQTPRYLIKTRGQQVTLSCSPISGHRSVSWYQQTPGQGLQFLFEYFSETQRNKGNFPGRFSGRQFSNSRSEMNVSTLELGDSALYLCASSHGDRAGEQYFGPGTRLTVT.

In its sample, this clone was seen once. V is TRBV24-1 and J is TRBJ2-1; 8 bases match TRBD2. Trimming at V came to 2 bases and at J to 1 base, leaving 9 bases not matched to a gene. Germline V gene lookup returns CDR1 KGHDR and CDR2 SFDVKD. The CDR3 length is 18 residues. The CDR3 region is CATSDSPGGPGSYNEQFF. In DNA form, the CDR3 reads TGTGCCACCAGTGATTCCCCGGGAGGGCCGGGGTCCTACAATGAGCAGTTCTTC.

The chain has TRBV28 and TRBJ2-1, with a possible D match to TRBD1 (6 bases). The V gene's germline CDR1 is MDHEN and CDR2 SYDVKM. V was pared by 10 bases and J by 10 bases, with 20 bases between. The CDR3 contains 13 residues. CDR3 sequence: CANKDSGEGEQFF. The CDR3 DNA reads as TGTGCCAACAAGGACAGCGGAGAAGGGGAGCAGTTCTTC.

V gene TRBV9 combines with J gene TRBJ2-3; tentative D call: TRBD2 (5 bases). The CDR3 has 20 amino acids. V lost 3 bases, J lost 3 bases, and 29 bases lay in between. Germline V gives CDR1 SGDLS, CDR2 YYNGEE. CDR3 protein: CASSAPPTWENSIGTDTQYF. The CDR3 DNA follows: TGTGCCAGCAGCGCCCCCCCCACGTGGGAGAACTCCATAGGGACAGATACGCAGTATTTT.

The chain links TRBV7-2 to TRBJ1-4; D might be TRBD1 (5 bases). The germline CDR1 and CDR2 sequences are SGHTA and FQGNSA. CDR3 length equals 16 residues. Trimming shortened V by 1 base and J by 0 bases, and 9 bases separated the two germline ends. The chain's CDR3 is CASSLVGTATNEKLFF. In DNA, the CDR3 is TGTGCCAGCAGCTTAGTTGGGACTGCAACTAATGAAAAACTGTTTTTT.

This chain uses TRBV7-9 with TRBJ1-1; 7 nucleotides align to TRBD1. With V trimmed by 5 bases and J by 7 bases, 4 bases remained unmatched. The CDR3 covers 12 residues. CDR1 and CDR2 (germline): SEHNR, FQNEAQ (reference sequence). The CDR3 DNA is TGTGCCAGCAGCCTGACAGGGAGTGAAGCTTTCTTT. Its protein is CASSLTGSEAFF. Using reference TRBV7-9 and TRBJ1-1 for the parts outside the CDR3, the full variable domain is DTGVSQNPRHKITKRGQNVTFRCDPISEHNRLYWYRQTLGQGPEFLTYFQNEAQLEKSRLLSDRFSAERPKGSFSTLEIQRTEQGDSAMYLCASSLTGSEAFFGQGTRLTVV.

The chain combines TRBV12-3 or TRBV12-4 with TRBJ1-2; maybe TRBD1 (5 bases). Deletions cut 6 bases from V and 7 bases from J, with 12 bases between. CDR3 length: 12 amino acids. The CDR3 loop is CASSDSPGGYTF. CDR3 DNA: TGTGCCAGCAGCGACAGTCCGGGTGGCTACACCTTC.

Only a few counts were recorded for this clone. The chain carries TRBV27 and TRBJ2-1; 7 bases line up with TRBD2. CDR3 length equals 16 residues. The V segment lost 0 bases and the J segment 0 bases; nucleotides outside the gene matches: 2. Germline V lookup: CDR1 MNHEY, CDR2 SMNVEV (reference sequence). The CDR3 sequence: CASSLSSSGSYNEQFF. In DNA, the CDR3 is TGTGCCAGCAGTTTATCGTCTAGCGGCTCCTACAATGAGCAGTTCTTC.

The CDR3 here is CASSSAGTGGAGGYTF. The CDR3 nucleotides read TGTGCCAGCAGTTCCGCCGGGACAGGGGGCGCAGGAGGCTACACCTTC. J is TRBJ1-2 and V is TRBV28; 12 bases agree with TRBD1. This CDR3 region has 16 residues. CDR1 and CDR2 from the germline V gene are MDHEN and SYDVKM. The junction had 11 bases not matched to a gene; V was cut back by 4 bases and J by 8 bases.

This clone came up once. CDR3 loop: CASSSGLAGVVGELFF. The DNA for the CDR3 is TGTGCCAGCAGTTCTGGACTAGCGGGAGTTGTAGGGGAGCTGTTTTTT. V and J are TRBV27 and TRBJ2-2; 13 bases agree with TRBD2. The CDR3 is 16 amino acids. The ends lost 4 bases at V and 8 bases at J; junction bases unmatched: 7. CDR1 is MNHEY, CDR2 SMNVEV, per germline (reference sequence).

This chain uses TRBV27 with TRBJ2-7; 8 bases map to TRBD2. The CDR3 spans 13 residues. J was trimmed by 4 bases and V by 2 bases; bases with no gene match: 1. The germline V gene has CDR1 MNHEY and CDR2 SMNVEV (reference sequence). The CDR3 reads CASSLVAGYEQYF. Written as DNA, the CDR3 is TGTGCCAGCAGTTTAGTAGCGGGGTACGAGCAGTACTTC.

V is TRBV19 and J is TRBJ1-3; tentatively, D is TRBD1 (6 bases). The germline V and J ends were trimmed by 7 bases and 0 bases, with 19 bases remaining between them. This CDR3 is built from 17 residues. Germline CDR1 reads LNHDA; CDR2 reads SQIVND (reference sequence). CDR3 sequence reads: CASTLRQVENSGNTIYF. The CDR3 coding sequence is TGTGCCAGTACCTTAAGACAGGTCGAGAACTCTGGAAACACCATATATTTT.

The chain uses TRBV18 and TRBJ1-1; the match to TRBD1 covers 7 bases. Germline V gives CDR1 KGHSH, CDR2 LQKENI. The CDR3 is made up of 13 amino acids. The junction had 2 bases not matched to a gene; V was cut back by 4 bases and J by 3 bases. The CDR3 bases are TGTGCCAGCTCACTAGGACAGGACACTGAAGCTTTCTTT. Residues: CASSLGQDTEAFF.

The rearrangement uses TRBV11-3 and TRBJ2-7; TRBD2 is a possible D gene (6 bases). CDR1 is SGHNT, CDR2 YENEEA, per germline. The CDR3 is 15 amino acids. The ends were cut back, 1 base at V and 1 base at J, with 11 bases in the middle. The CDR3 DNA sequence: TGTGCCAGCAGCTTAGGCGGGGAGACGTCCTACGAGCAGTACTTC. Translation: CASSLGGETSYEQYF.

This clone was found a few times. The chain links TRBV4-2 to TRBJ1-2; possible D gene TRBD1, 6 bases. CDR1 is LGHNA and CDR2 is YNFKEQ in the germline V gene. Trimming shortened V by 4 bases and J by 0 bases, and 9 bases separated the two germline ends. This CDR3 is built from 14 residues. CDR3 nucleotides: TGTGCCAGCAGCCCGACAGGTTCTAACTATGGCTACACCTTC. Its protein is CASSPTGSNYGYTF.

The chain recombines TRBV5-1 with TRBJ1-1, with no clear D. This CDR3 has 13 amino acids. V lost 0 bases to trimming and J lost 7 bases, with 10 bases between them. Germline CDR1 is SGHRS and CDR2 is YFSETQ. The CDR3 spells CASSLAGMSEAFF. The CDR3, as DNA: TGCGCCAGCAGCTTGGCGGGAATGAGTGAAGCTTTCTTT.

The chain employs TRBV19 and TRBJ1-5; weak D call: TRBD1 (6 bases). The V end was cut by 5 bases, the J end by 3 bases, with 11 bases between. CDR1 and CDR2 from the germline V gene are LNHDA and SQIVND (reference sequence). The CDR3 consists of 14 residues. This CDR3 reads CASSGGQYNQPQHF. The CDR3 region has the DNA TGTGCCAGTAGTGGGGGACAATACAATCAGCCCCAGCATTTT.

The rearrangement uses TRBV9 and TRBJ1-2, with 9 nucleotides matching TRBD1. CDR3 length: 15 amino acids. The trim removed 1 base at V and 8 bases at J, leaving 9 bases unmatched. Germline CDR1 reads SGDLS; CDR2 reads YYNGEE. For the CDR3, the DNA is TGTGCCAGCAGCGTAACAGGGGACAGGGCTAGGGGCTACACCTTC. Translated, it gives CASSVTGDRARGYTF.

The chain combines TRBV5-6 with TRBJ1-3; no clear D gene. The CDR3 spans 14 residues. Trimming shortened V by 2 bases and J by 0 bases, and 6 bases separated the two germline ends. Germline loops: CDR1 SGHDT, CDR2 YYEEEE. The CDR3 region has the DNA TGTGCCAGCAGCTTCCAATCCTCTGGAAACACCATATATTTT. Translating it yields CASSFQSSGNTIYF.

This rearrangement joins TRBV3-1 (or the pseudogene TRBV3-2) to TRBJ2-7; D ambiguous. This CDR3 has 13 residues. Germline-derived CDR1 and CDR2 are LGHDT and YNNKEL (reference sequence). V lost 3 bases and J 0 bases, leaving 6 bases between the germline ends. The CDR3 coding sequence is TGTGCCAGCAGCCAGACACTCTCCTACGAGCAGTACTTC. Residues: CASSQTLSYEQYF.

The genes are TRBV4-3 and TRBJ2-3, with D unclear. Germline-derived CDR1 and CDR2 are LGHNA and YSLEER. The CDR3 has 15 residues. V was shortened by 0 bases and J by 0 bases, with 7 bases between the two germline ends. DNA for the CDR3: TGCGCCAGCAGCCAAGATAGCCGGAGCACAGATACGCAGTATTTT. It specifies CASSQDSRSTDTQYF.

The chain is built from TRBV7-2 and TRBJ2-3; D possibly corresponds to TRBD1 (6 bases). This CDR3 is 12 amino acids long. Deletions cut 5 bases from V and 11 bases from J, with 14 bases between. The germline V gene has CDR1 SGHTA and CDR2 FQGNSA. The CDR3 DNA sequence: TGTGCCAGCAGCGGAAATAGGGGGAAGCAGTATTTT. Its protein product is CASSGNRGKQYF.

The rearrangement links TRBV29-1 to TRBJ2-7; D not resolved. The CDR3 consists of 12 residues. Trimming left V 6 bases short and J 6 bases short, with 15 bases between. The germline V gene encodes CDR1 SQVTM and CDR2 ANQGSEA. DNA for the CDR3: TGCAGCGTCCGCGTCGGGTCAGCCGAGCAGTACTTC. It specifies CSVRVGSAEQYF.

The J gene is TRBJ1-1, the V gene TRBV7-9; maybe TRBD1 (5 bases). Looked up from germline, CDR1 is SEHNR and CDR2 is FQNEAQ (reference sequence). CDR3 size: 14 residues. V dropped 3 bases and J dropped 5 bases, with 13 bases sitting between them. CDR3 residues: CASSLHRMGTEAFF. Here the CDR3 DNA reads TGTGCCAGCAGCTTGCACAGGATGGGAACTGAAGCTTTCTTT.